Each of the 3 T cell receptor beta chains below was sequenced from the same sample in a study of blood T cell repertoires in COVID-19. The assay was immunoSEQ multiplex PCR, and TCRdb's table has in-frame clones only and misses some. Of some 96,000 clones detected, 75% to 95% appear once; the ten largest clones hold around 1.7%. The sample taken for sequencing was peripheral blood. These receptors were obtained from a man in his 60s with acute or convalescent COVID-19.

The genes are TRBV2 and TRBJ1-5, with a possible D match to TRBD1 (5 bases). The V end lost 4 bases, the J end lost 5 bases, and 9 bases lay between the germline ends. CDR3 size: 13 residues. The germline V gene has CDR1 SNHLY and CDR2 FYNNEI. The CDR3 sequence: CASSGQGDQPQHF. Here the CDR3 DNA reads TGTGCCAGCAGTGGGCAGGGTGATCAGCCCCAGCATTTT. Using reference TRBV2 and TRBJ1-5 for the parts outside the CDR3, the full variable domain is EPEVTQTPSHQVTQMGQEVILRCVPISNHLYFYWYRQILGQKVEFLVSFYNNEISEKSEIFDDQFSVERPDGSNFTLKIRSTKLEDSAMYFCASSGQGDQPQHFGDGTRLSIL.

This clone has only a few counts. The chain carries TRBV15 and TRBJ1-2, with TRBD1 matching 7 bases. The germline V gene encodes CDR1 LNHNV and CDR2 YYDKDF (reference sequence). This CDR3 is built from 15 residues. V lost 0 bases to trimming and J lost 4 bases; unmatched junction nucleotides: 5. The CDR3 DNA sequence: TGTGCCACCAGCAGAGACAAGGACAGGCTCTATGGCTACACCTTC. Amino acids: CATSRDKDRLYGYTF.

The V call is TRBV5-1, the J call TRBJ1-1; weak D call: TRBD1 (5 bases). V was pared by 1 base and J by 1 base, with 8 bases between. This CDR3 has 14 amino acids. In germline, CDR1 is SGHRS, CDR2 YFSETQ. The CDR3 loop is CASSLLGENTEAFF. In DNA, the CDR3 is TGCGCCAGCAGCTTGTTAGGGGAGAACACTGAAGCTTTCTTT.